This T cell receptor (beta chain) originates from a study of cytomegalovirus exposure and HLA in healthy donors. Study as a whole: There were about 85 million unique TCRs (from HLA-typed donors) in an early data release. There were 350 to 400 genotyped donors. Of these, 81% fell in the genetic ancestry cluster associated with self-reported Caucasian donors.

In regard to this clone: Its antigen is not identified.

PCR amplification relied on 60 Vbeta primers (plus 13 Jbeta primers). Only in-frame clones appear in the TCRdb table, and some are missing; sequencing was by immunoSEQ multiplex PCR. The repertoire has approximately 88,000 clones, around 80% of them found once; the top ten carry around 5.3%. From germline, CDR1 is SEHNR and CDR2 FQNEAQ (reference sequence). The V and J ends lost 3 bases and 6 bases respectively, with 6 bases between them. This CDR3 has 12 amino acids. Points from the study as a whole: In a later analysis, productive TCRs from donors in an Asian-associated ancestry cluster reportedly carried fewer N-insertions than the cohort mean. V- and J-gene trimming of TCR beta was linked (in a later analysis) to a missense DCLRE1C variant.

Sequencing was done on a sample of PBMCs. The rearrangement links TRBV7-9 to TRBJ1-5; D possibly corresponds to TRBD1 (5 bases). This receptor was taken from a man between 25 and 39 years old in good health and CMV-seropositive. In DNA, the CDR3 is TGTGCCAGCAGCTTGACAGCTCAGCCCCAGCATTTT. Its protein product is CASSLTAQPQHF.